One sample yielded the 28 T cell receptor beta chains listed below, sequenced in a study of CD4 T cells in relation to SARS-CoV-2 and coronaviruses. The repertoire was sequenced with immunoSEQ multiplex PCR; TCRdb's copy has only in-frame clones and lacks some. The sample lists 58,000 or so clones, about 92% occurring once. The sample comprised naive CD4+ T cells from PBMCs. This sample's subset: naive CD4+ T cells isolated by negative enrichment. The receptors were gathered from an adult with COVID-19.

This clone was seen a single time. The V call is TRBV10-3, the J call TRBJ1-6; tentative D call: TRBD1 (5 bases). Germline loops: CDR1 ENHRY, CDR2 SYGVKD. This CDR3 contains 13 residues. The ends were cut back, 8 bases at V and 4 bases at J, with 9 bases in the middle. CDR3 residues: CAIARGYNSPLHF. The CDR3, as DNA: TGTGCCATCGCGCGGGGGTATAATTCACCCCTCCACTTT.

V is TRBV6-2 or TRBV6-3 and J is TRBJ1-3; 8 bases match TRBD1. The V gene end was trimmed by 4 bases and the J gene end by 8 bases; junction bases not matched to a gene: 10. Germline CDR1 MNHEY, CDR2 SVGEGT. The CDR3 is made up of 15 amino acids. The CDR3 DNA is TGTGCCAGCAGTTCCGGGCCTACAGGGGGACACACCATATATTTT. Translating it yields CASSSGPTGGHTIYF.

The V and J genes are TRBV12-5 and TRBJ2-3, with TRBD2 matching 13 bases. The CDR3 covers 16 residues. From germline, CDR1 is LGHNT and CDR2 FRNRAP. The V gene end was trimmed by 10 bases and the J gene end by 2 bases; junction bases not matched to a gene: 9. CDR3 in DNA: TGTGCTAATGGCCTGGGACTAGCGGGAAACACAGATACGCAGTATTTT. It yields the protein CANGLGLAGNTDTQYF.

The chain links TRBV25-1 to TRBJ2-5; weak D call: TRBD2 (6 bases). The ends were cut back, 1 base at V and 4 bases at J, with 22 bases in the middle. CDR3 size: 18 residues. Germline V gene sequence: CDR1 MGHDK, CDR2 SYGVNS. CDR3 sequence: CASSELQGRREGRETQYF. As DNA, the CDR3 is TGTGCCAGCAGTGAATTACAAGGTCGGCGGGAAGGGAGAGAGACCCAGTACTTC.

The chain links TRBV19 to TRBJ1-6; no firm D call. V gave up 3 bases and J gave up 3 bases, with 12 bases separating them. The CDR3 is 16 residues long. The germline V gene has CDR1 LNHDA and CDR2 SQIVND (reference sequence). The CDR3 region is CASSIQGTGYNSPLHF. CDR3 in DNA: TGTGCCAGTAGTATTCAAGGCACCGGCTATAATTCACCCCTCCACTTT.

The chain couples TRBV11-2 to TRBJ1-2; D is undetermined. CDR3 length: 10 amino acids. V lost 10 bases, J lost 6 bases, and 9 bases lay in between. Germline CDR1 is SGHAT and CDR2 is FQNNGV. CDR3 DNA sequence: TGTGCCATTGGGGTGAATGGCTACACCTTC. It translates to CAIGVNGYTF.

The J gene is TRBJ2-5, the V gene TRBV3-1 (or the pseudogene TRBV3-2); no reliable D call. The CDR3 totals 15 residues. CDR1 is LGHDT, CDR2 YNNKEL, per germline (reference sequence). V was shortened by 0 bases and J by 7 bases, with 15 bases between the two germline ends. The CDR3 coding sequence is TGTGCCAGCAGCCAAGATTGGGCTAGATCGTTGACCCAGTACTTC. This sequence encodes CASSQDWARSLTQYF.

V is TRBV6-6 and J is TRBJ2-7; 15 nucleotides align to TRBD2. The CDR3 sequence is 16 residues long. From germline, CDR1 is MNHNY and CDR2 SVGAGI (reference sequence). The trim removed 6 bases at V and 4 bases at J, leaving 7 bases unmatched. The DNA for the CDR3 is TGTGCCAGCAGCCTCGGGACTAGCGGGAGGTGGTACGAGCAGTACTTC. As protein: CASSLGTSGRWYEQYF.

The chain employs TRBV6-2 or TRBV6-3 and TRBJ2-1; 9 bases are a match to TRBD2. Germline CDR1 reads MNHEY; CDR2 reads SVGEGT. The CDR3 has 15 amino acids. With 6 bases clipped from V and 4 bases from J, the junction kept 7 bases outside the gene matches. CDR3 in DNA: TGTGCCAGCAGCGCAGGGACTAGCCGTTACAATGAGCAGTTCTTC. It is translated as CASSAGTSRYNEQFF.

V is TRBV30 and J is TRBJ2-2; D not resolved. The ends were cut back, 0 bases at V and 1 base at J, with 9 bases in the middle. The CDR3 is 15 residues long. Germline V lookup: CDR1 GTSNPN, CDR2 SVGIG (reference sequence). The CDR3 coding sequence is TGTGCCTGGAGTGTAATGTCAGGGAACACCGGGGAGCTGTTTTTT. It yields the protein CAWSVMSGNTGELFF.

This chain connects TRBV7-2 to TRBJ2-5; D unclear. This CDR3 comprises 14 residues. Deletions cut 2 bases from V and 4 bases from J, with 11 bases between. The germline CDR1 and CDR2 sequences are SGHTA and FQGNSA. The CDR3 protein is CASSLFGNAETQYF. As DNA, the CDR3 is TGTGCCAGCAGCTTATTTGGGAATGCAGAGACCCAGTACTTC.

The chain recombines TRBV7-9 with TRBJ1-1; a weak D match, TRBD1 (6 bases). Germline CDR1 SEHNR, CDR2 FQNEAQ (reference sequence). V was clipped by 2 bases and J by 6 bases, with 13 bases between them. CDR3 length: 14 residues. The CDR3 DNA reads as TGTGCCAGCAGCTTAAGGGGGGCTGCGGCTGAAGCTTTCTTT. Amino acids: CASSLRGAAAEAFF.

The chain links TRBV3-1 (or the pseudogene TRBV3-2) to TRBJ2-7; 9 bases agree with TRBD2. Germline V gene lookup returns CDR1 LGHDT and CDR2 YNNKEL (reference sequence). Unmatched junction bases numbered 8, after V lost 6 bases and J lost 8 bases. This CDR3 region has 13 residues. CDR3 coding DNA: TGTGCCAGCAGGCTCAGCGGGGGGCCTCAGCAGTACTTC. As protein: CASRLSGGPQQYF.

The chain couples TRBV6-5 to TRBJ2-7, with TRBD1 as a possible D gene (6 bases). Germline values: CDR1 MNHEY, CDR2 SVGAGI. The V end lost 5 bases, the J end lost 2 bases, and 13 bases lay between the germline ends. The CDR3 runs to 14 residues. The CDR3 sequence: CASSTTGRAYEQYF. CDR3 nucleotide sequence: TGTGCCAGCAGTACCACAGGGCGGGCCTACGAGCAGTACTTC.

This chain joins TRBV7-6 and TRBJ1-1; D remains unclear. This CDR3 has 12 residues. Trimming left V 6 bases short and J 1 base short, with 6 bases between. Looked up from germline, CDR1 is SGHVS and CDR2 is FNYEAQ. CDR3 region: CASRNGNTEAFF. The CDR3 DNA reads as TGTGCCAGCAGAAATGGGAACACTGAAGCTTTCTTT.

CDR3 DNA sequence: TGTGCCAGCAGCTTAGCCAGGGTGGACACCGGGGAGCTGTTTTTT. Its translation: CASSLARVDTGELFF. The rearrangement uses TRBV7-9 and TRBJ2-2; perhaps TRBD1 as D (5 bases). This CDR3 has 15 residues. Germline values: CDR1 SEHNR, CDR2 FQNEAQ (reference sequence). The V end was cut by 0 bases, the J end by 3 bases, with 8 bases between. The variable domain in full, completed from reference TRBV7-9 and TRBJ2-2, reads DTGVSQNPRHKITKRGQNVTFRCDPISEHNRLYWYRQTLGQGPEFLTYFQNEAQLEKSRLLSDRFSAERPKGSFSTLEIQRTEQGDSAMYLCASSLARVDTGELFFGEGSRLTVL.

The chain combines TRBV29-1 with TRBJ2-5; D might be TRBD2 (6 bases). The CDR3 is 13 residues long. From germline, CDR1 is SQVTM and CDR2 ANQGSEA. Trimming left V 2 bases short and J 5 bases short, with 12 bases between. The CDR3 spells CSVERGSGETQYF. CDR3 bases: TGCAGCGTTGAACGGGGGTCTGGGGAGACCCAGTACTTC.

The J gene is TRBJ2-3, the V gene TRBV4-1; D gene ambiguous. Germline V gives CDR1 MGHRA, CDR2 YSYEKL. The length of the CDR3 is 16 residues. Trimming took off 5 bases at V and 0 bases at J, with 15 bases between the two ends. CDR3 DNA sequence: TGCGCCAGCAGCAAAAAACCTGTCGAGAGCACAGATACGCAGTATTTT. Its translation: CASSKKPVESTDTQYF.

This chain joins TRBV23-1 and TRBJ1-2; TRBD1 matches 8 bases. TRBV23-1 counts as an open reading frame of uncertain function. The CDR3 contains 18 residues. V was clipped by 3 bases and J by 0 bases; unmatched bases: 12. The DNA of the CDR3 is TGCGCCAGCAGTCATGAACCTCGGGACAGGTCTTCTAACTATGGCTACACCTTC. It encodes CASSHEPRDRSSNYGYTF.

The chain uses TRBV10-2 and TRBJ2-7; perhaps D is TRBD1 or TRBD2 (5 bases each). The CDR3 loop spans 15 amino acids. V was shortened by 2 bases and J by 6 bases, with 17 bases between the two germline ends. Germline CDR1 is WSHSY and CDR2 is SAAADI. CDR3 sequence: CASSELAGLTGEQYF. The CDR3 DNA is TGCGCCAGCAGTGAGCTAGCAGGGCTAACGGGCGAGCAGTACTTC.

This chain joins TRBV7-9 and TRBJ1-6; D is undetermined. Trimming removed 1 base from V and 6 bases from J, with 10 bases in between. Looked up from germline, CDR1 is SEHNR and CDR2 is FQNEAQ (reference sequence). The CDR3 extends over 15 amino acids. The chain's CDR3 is CASSLEGISNSPLHF. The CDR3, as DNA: TGTGCCAGCAGCTTAGAAGGGATCAGTAATTCACCCCTCCACTTT.

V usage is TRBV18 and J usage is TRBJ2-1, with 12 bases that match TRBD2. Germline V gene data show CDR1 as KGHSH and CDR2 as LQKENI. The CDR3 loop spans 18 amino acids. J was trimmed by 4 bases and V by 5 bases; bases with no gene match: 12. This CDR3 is CASSSTSGSVREYNEQFF. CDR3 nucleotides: TGTGCCAGCTCATCGACTAGCGGGAGTGTCCGAGAGTACAATGAGCAGTTCTTC.

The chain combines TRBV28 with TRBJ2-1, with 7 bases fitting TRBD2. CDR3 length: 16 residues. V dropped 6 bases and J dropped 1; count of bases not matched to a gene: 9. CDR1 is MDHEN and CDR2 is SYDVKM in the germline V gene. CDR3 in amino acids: CASSSPGGYSYNEQFF. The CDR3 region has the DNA TGTGCCAGCAGCTCGCCGGGGGGTTATTCCTACAATGAGCAGTTCTTC.

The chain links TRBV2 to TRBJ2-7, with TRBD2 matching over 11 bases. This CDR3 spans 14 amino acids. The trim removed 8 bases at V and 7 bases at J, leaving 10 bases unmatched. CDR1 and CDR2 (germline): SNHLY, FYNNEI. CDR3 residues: CASHELAGAGEQYF. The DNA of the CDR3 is TGTGCCAGCCATGAACTAGCGGGAGCTGGAGAGCAGTACTTC.

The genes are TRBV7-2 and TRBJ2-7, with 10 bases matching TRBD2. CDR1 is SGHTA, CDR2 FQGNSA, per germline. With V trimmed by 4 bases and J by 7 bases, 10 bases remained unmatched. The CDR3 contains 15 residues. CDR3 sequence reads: CASSSQRLAGVEQYF. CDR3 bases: TGTGCCAGCAGCTCCCAAAGGCTAGCGGGAGTAGAGCAGTACTTC.

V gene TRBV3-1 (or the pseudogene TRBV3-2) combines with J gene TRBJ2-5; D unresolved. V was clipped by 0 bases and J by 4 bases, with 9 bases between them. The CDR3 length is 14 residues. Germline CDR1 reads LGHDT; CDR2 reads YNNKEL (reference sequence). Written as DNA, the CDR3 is TGTGCCAGCAGCCAAGATCTCAGACCAGAGACCCAGTACTTC. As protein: CASSQDLRPETQYF.

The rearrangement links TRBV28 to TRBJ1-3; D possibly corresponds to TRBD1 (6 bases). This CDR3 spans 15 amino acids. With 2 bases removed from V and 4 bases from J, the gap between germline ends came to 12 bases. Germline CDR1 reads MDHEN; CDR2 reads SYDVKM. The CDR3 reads CASSLPRGQGNTIYF. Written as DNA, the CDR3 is TGTGCCAGCAGTTTACCCAGGGGCCAGGGAAACACCATATATTTT.

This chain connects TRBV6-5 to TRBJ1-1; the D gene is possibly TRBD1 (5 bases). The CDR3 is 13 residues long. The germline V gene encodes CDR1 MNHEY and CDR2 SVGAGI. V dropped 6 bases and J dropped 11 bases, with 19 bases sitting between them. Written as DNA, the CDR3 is TGTGCCAGCAGAGAGGGACCTCGAATCATTGCTTTCTTT. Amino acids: CASREGPRIIAFF.